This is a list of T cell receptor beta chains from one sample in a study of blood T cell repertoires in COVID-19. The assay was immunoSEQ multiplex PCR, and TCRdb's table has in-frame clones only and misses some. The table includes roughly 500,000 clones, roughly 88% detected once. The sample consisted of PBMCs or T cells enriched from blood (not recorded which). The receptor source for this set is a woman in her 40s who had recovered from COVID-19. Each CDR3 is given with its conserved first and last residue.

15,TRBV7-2,CASSGGASGLYEQYF
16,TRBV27,CASSSGQPYSNQPQHF
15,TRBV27,CASRPVRTGTNEQYF
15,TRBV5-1,CASSLNPVRNYGYTF
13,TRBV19,CASSTQGTDTQYF
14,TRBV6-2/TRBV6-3,CASSYSDLWAEAFF
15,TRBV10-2,CASSGRGLTYNEQFF
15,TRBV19,CASSIVAGSNEKLFF
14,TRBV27,CASRSGYSNQPQHF
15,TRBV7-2,CASSLALDRVGQAFF
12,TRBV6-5,CASSPRVGEQYF
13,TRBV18,CASSRQPQETQYF
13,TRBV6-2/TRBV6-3,CASSRTSAYEQYF
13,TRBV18,CASSSSNTGELFF
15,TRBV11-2,CASSLGRQGSTEAFF
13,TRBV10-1,CATPGRSNQPQHF
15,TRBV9,CASSVQGTGGEKLFF
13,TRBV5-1,CASSLALRETQYF
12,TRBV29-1,CSVEDSPDTQYF
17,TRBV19,CASSPPVGGPQYYGYTF
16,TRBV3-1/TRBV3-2,CASSPRLLGRGEKLFF
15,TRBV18,CASSGTGGSNTEAFF
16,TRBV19,CASSIVSLAGSETQYF
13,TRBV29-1,CSVSWTGGTEAFF
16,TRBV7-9,CASSLNTPGSYNEQFF
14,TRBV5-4,CASSLAGGFDEQYF
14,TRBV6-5,CATLGGGPVSEAFF
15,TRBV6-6,CASRTPGQDSSPLHF
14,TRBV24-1,CATSVGANAGELFF
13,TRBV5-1,CASSLAVAGEAFF
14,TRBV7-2,CASSLFGGNYEQYF
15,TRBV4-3,CASSQDRSGASEAFF
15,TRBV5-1,CASSGGASTNEKLFF
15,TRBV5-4,CASSLEASGRYEQYF
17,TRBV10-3,CAIRTGQGPNAGYEQYF
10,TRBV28,CAIQGNEQFF
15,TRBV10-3,CAIRAGGNMNTEAFF
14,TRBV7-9,CASTPRRGNYGYTF
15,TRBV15,CATSSIRSSTDTQYF
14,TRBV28,CASSFPRVSYEQYF
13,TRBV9,CASSTAPGYEQYF